Each of the 25 T cell receptor beta chains below was sequenced from the same sample in a study of cytomegalovirus exposure and HLA in healthy donors. Generated by immunoSEQ multiplex PCR, the TCRdb table keeps only in-frame clones and is missing some. This sample has around 120,000 clones, with approximately 86% found just once. Sequencing used PBMCs. The receptors were sampled from a young man in good health and CMV-seropositive.

This clone occurred a few times. The gene calls are TRBV19 and TRBJ1-5, with D maybe TRBD1 (5 bases). Germline V gene data show CDR1 as LNHDA and CDR2 as SQIVND (reference sequence). This CDR3 is 16 amino acids long. Trimming cost V 3 bases and J 4 bases, with 16 bases left between them. The CDR3 nucleotides read TGTGCCAGTAGTATCAGGGTGGAGACGAGGAATCAGCCCCAGCATTTT. Encoded protein: CASSIRVETRNQPQHF.

The chain combines TRBV14 with TRBJ2-1, with D possibly TRBD1 on 6 matching bases. The V gene lost 0 bases and the J gene lost 10 bases, with 13 bases spanning the gap. The germline V gene has CDR1 SGHDN and CDR2 FVKESK. This CDR3 has 14 amino acids. The CDR3 loop is CASSQDLRGGEQFF. The CDR3 DNA reads TGTGCCAGCAGCCAAGATTTACGAGGGGGAGAGCAGTTCTTC.

The chain is built from TRBV18 and TRBJ2-5; TRBD1 agrees at 7 bases. From germline, CDR1 is KGHSH and CDR2 LQKENI. V gave up 2 bases and J gave up 5 bases; unmatched junction bases: 5. The CDR3 totals 14 residues. For the CDR3, the DNA is TGTGCCAGCTCACCAACAGGGGCGCACGAGACCCAGTACTTC. Encoded protein: CASSPTGAHETQYF. Combining the CDR3 with reference TRBV18 and TRBJ2-5 gives the whole variable domain NAGVMQNPRHLVRRRGQEARLRCSPMKGHSHVYWYRQLPEEGLKFMVYLQKENIIDESGMPKERFSAEFPKEGPSILRIQQVVRGDSAAYFCASSPTGAHETQYFGPGTRLLVL.

The V gene is TRBV4-3, the J gene TRBJ1-2, with no clear D. Per the germline V gene, CDR1 is LGHNA and CDR2 is YSLEER. There are 15 residues in the CDR3. Trimming stripped 4 bases from V and 4 bases from J, with 16 bases between. The CDR3 is CASSLKTGRTYGYTF. As DNA, the CDR3 is TGCGCCAGCAGCCTAAAAACGGGGAGAACCTATGGCTACACCTTC.

The chain has TRBV30 and TRBJ2-3, with D possibly matching TRBD2 (6 bases). The length of the CDR3 is 12 residues. Between the trimmed V and J ends, which lost 2 bases and 4 bases, there was a span of 7 bases. Germline V CDR1 and CDR2: GTSNPN, SVGIG (reference sequence). The CDR3 DNA reads TGTGCCTGGAGTCGACTAGCAGATACGCAGTATTTT. It translates to CAWSRLADTQYF.

The chain joins TRBV10-1 to TRBJ2-2, with D perhaps TRBD2 (6 bases). Germline V CDR1 and CDR2: WNHNN, SYGVQD (reference sequence). The CDR3 totals 12 residues. Trimming left V 8 bases short and J 4 bases short, with 8 bases between. The CDR3 spells CASCSGTGELFF. CDR3 coding DNA: TGCGCCAGCTGTAGCGGCACCGGGGAGCTGTTTTTT.

About this clone: One end of the junction varies from germline; a read error may be responsible. This sequence joins TRBV7-8 and TRBJ1-1; D gene ambiguous. This CDR3 is built from 13 residues. Germline CDR1 SGHVS, CDR2 FQNEAQ. CDR3 residues: CATSLYRNTEAFF. The CDR3 nucleotides read TGTGCCACCAGCCTTTATAGGAACACTGAAGCTTTCTTT.

This rearrangement joins TRBV27 to TRBJ1-6; 9 bases line up with TRBD1. The trim removed 2 bases at V and 7 bases at J, leaving 3 bases unmatched. The germline gives CDR1 MNHEY, CDR2 SMNVEV (reference sequence). The CDR3 has 15 amino acids. The CDR3 protein is CASSLGDRENSPLHF. The CDR3 DNA follows: TGTGCCAGCAGTTTAGGGGACAGGGAAAATTCACCCCTCCACTTT.

The chain recombines TRBV11-3 with TRBJ1-3; 7 nucleotides match TRBD1. This CDR3 is built from 16 residues. J gave up 3 bases and V 5 bases, and 10 bases lay outside the gene matches. Germline assignment: CDR1 SGHNT and CDR2 YENEEA. The CDR3 spells CASSGSWDSDGNTIYF. CDR3 in DNA: TGTGCCAGCAGCGGGTCGTGGGACAGTGATGGAAACACCATATATTTT.

This clone was seen just once. This CDR3 is CASSLANRDYGYTF. The CDR3, as DNA: TGTGCCAGCAGCTTGGCCAACAGAGACTATGGCTACACCTTC. The chain has TRBV5-6 and TRBJ1-2, with D uncertain. Germline CDR1 is SGHDT and CDR2 is YYEEEE. V lost 0 bases, J lost 3 bases, and 9 bases lay in between. The CDR3 has 14 residues.

The CDR3 here is CASSLVVRETQYF. The CDR3 coding sequence is TGTGCCAGCAGCTTAGTGGTTCGGGAGACCCAGTACTTC. The V and J genes are TRBV7-6 and TRBJ2-5; D remains unclear. The CDR3 runs 13 residues. The V and J ends lost 1 base and 5 bases respectively, with 8 bases between them. Germline V CDR1 and CDR2: SGHVS, FNYEAQ.

The V call is TRBV9, the J call TRBJ2-3; TRBD1 is a possible D gene (6 bases). V gave up 4 bases and J gave up 4 bases, with 19 bases separating them. The CDR3 contains 16 residues. The germline CDR1 and CDR2 sequences are SGDLS and YYNGEE. The CDR3 spells CASSFDRPNGADTQYF. The CDR3 DNA sequence: TGTGCCAGCAGCTTTGACAGGCCCAACGGCGCAGATACGCAGTATTTT. Full variable domain (rest looked up from reference TRBV9 and TRBJ2-3): DSGVTQTPKHLITATGQRVTLRCSPRSGDLSVYWYQQSLDQGLQFLIQYYNGEERAKGNILERFSAQQFPDLHSELNLSSLELGDSALYFCASSFDRPNGADTQYFGPGTRLTVL.

The chain joins TRBV7-9 to TRBJ2-7; 7 nucleotides agree with TRBD1. V shed 0 bases, J shed 6 bases, and the junction held 8 bases outside the gene matches. The CDR3 has 15 residues. The germline V gene encodes CDR1 SEHNR and CDR2 FQNEAQ (reference sequence). CDR3 region: CASSLALGTAAEQYF. The DNA of the CDR3 is TGTGCCAGCAGCTTAGCGCTTGGGACAGCGGCCGAGCAGTACTTC.

The chain has TRBV10-2 and TRBJ1-2; 7 nucleotides agree with TRBD1. Germline V gene lookup returns CDR1 WSHSY and CDR2 SAAADI. V lost 6 bases to trimming and J lost 5 bases; unmatched junction nucleotides: 3. The CDR3 is 12 residues long. DNA of the CDR3: TGCGCCAGCAGGACAGGGAGGTATGGCTACACCTTC. Protein product: CASRTGRYGYTF.

In regard to this clone: Additional DNA sequences in this sample encode the identical CDR3. The genes are TRBV19 and TRBJ1-2; 8 bases align to TRBD1. CDR3 size: 14 residues. CDR1 and CDR2 from the germline V gene are LNHDA and SQIVND (reference sequence). V lost 3 bases and J lost 4; bases outside the gene matches: 4. The CDR3 here is CASSIPGTGYGYTF. Written as DNA, the CDR3 is TGTGCCAGTAGTATCCCCGGGACAGGCTATGGCTACACCTTC.

This chain links TRBV5-1 with TRBJ2-5; 8 bases are shared with TRBD1. CDR1 and CDR2 (germline): SGHRS, YFSETQ. The CDR3 is made up of 17 amino acids. V shed 2 bases, J shed 5 bases, and the junction held 14 bases outside the gene matches. The CDR3 sequence: CASSLGRGQGRRETQYF. CDR3 DNA sequence: TGCGCCAGCAGCTTAGGCCGCGGACAGGGAAGGAGGGAGACCCAGTACTTC. The entire variable domain, with the rest obtained from reference TRBV5-1 and TRBJ2-5, is as follows: KAGVTQTPRYLIKTRGQQVTLSCSPISGHRSVSWYQQTPGQGLQFLFEYFSETQRNKGNFPGRFSGRQFSNSRSEMNVSTLELGDSALYLCASSLGRGQGRRETQYFGPGTRLLVL.

This chain links TRBV19 with TRBJ2-1, with 9 bases lining up with TRBD2. Germline assignment: CDR1 LNHDA and CDR2 SQIVND (reference sequence). The CDR3 has 19 amino acids. Trimming removed 3 bases from V and 0 bases from J; junction bases left unmatched: 12. CDR3 DNA: TGTGCCAGTAGTATTTGGGTAGCGGGGGCAACGAGCTCCTACAATGAGCAGTTCTTC. Amino acids: CASSIWVAGATSSYNEQFF.

The genes are TRBV19 and TRBJ1-5; weak D call: TRBD1 (6 bases). Germline assignment: CDR1 LNHDA and CDR2 SQIVND (reference sequence). The CDR3 is 13 residues long. V gave up 6 bases and J gave up 2 bases, with 8 bases separating them. The CDR3 region has the DNA TGTGCCAGTAGAGGGGGACGCAATCAGCCCCAGCATTTT. Its protein product is CASRGGRNQPQHF.

This clone was detected once. The V call is TRBV10-2, the J call TRBJ2-1; 9 bases line up with TRBD2. Trimming at V came to 2 bases and at J to 9 bases, leaving 11 bases not matched to a gene. This CDR3 has 16 residues. Germline values: CDR1 WSHSY, CDR2 SAAADI. The CDR3 DNA reads as TGCGCCAGCAGTGAGGGGGGGCTAGCGGGGAGGGGTGAGCAGTTCTTC. It translates to CASSEGGLAGRGEQFF.

The rearrangement uses TRBV5-6 and TRBJ2-7; tentative D call: TRBD1 (5 bases). The CDR3 runs 16 residues. Germline CDR1 is SGHDT and CDR2 is YYEEEE. The ends were cut back, 3 bases at V and 0 bases at J, with 16 bases in the middle. CDR3 nucleotides: TGTGCCAGCAGCTCCGCCGGTAGGACAAACTCCTACGAGCAGTACTTC. Its protein product is CASSSAGRTNSYEQYF.

This chain links TRBV11-2 with TRBJ2-3, with D maybe TRBD2 (6 bases). The CDR3 has 17 amino acids. V shed 5 bases and J shed 0 bases, with 18 bases lying between them. Germline CDR1 SGHAT, CDR2 FQNNGV. The CDR3 sequence is CASSQVPGSPSTDTQYF. The DNA of the CDR3 is TGTGCCAGCAGCCAAGTTCCCGGGAGTCCTAGCACAGATACGCAGTATTTT.

The J gene is TRBJ1-5, the V gene TRBV7-2; TRBD1 matches at 7 bases. In germline, CDR1 is SGHTA, CDR2 FQGNSA. V was pared by 5 bases and J by 3 bases, with 7 bases of the junction left unmatched. The CDR3 consists of 15 residues. The chain's CDR3 is CASSPGDSPNQPQHF. The CDR3, as DNA: TGTGCCAGCAGCCCTGGGGACAGTCCCAATCAGCCCCAGCATTTT.

This chain uses TRBV28 with TRBJ1-4; maybe TRBD1 (5 bases). This CDR3 is 17 amino acids long. Germline V lookup: CDR1 MDHEN, CDR2 SYDVKM. V was cut by 5 bases and J by 5 bases, with 21 bases left in between. DNA for the CDR3: TGTGCCAGCAGTCCCCCTAAGGGAGGGGACGGGAATGAAAAACTGTTTTTT. Amino acids: CASSPPKGGDGNEKLFF.

The chain employs TRBV6-1 and TRBJ2-2; 8 nucleotides match TRBD1. The CDR3 has 14 residues. The germline gives CDR1 MNHNS, CDR2 SASEGT. V was pared by 10 bases and J by 2 bases, with 6 bases of the junction left unmatched. The CDR3: CATSTGVNTGELFF. The CDR3 nucleotides read TGTGCCACCTCGACAGGGGTAAACACCGGGGAGCTGTTTTTT.

The CDR3 DNA sequence: TGCGCCAGAAGGGGGCCATCCCCTCAGCTTTATGGCTACACCTTC. As protein: CARRGPSPQLYGYTF. The chain carries TRBV23-1 and TRBJ1-2, with 7 bases that match TRBD1. TRBV23-1 is known as an ORF, though its function is uncertain. V lost 9 bases to trimming and J lost 5 bases; unmatched junction nucleotides: 15. The length of the CDR3 is 15 residues.